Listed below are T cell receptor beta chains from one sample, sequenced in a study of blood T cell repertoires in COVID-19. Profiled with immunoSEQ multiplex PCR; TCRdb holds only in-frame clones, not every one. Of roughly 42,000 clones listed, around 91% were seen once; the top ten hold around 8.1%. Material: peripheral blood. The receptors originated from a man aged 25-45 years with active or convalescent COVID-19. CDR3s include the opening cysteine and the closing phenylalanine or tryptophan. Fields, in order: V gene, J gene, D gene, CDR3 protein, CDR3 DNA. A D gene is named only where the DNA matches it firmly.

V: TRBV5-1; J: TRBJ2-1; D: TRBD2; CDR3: CASSSGGSGSYNEQFF; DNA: TGCGCCAGCAGCTCTGGCGGGAGTGGCTCCTACAATGAGCAGTTCTTC
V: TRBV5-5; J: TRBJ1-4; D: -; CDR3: CASSLDRATNEKLFF; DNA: TGTGCCAGCAGCTTGGACAGGGCGACTAATGAAAAACTGTTTTTT
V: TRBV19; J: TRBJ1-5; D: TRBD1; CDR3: CASIPGTGSNQPQHF; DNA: TGTGCCAGTATCCCCGGGACAGGGTCCAATCAGCCCCAGCATTTT
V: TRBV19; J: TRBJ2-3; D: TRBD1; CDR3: CASSLGTGGLTDTQYF; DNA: TGTGCCAGTAGTTTGGGGACAGGGGGCCTGACAGATACGCAGTATTTT
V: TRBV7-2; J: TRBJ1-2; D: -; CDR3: CASSLAQGAGYTF; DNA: TGTGCCAGCAGCTTAGCGCAGGGCGCAGGCTACACCTTC
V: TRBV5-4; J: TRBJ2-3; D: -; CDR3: CASSSRQGTDTQYF; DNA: TGTGCCAGCAGCTCACGACAGGGCACAGATACGCAGTATTTT
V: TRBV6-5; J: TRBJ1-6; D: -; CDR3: CASSYFGQNYNSPLHF; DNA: TGTGCCAGCAGTTACTTTGGACAGAACTATAATTCACCCCTCCACTTT
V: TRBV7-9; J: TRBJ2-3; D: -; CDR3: CASSLGGITSTDTQYF; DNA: TGTGCCAGCAGCTTAGGTGGTATTACTAGCACAGATACGCAGTATTTT
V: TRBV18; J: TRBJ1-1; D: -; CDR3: CASSSEVGIEAFF; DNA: TGTGCCAGCTCATCAGAGGTCGGCATTGAAGCTTTCTTT
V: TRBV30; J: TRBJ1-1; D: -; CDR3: CAWRGAGVTEAFF; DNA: TGTGCCTGGAGGGGGGCAGGGGTAACTGAAGCTTTCTTT
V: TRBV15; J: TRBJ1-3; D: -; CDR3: CATSRDYNTIYF; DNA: TGTGCCACCAGCAGAGATTATAATACCATATATTTT
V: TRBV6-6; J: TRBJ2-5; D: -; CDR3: CASSYSGRRETQYF; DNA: TGTGCCAGCAGTTACTCGGGCAGGAGGGAGACCCAGTACTTC
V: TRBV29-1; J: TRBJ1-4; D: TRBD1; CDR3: CSVHGQGPNEKLFF; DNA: TGCAGCGTTCACGGACAGGGACCTAATGAAAAACTGTTTTTT
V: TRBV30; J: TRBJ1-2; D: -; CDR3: CAWSAGARFYGYTF; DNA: TGTGCCTGGAGTGCAGGGGCCCGCTTCTATGGCTACACCTTC
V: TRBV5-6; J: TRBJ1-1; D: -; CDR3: CASSLTLTGLRGTEAFF; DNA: TGTGCCAGCAGCTTGACGTTGACGGGCCTCCGGGGCACTGAAGCTTTCTTT
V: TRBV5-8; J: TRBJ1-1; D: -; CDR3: CASSPGTFSSEAFF; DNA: TGTGCCAGCAGCCCAGGGACATTCTCCTCGGAAGCTTTCTTT
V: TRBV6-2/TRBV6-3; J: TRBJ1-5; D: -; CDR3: CASSPGLSKDQPQHF; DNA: TGTGCCAGCAGCCCCGGACTTTCGAAGGATCAGCCCCAGCATTTT